This TCR beta chain was obtained from a study of shared clonotypes between healthy human individuals. Study at large: The composition of the donors was two women and a few men aged 18 to 49. Overall study findings and caveats: A handful of donors showed sharing of approximately 5% of naive CD4 clonotypes.

The CDR3 runs 14 residues. Trimming at V came to 4 bases and at J to 5 bases, leaving 6 bases not matched to a gene. Germline V gene lookup returns CDR1 MDHEN and CDR2 SYDVKM. About this clone itself: Its antigen is as yet unknown.

Several immunoSEQ plates received, in even portions, the genomic DNA of each subset. Profiling relied on immunoSEQ multiplex PCR, and the TCRdb table lists in-frame clones only, not all of them. The sample records about 2,100,000 clones, roughly 91% being singletons. CD45RO-negative cells were positively selected for CCR7, leaving out terminally differentiated effector memory CD45RA+ cells. The chain combines TRBV28 with TRBJ2-7; TRBD1 matches 9 bases. The receptor comes from a man younger than 35 in good health. Some clones in this sample may be carry-over from other donors' samples. What was sequenced was naive CD8+ T cells from PBMCs. The CDR3 region is CASSSNRGRDEQYF. The CDR3 DNA sequence: TGTGCCAGCAGTTCCAACAGGGGGCGAGACGAGCAGTACTTC.